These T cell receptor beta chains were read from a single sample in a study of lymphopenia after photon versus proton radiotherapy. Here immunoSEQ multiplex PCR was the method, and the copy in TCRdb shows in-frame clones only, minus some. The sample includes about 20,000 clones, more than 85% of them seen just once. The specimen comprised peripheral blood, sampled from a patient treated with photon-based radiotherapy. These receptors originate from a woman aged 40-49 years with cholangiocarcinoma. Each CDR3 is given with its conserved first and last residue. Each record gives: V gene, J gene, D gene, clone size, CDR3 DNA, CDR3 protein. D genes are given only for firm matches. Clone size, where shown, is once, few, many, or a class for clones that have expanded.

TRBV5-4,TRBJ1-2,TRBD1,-,TGTGCCAGCAGGGGACAGGCGACTTCTAACTATGGCTACACCTTC,CASRGQATSNYGYTF
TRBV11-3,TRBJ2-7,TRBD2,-,TGTGCCAGCAGCGTCCGAGCGGGAGACACCTACGAGCAGTACTTC,CASSVRAGDTYEQYF
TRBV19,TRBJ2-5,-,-,TGTGCCAGTATGGACTGGGGCCAAGAGACCCAGTACTTC,CASMDWGQETQYF
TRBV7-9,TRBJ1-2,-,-,TGTGCCAGCAGCTTAGGTGGGGGCTACACCTTC,CASSLGGGYTF
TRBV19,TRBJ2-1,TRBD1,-,TGTGCCTGCCGGGACAGGGGTTGGGTGCAGTTCTTC,CACRDRGWVQFF
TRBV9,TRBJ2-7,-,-,TGTGCCAGCAGCGATGGAGGTGGTACCTACGAGCAGTACTTC,CASSDGGGTYEQYF
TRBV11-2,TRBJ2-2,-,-,TGTGCCAGCAGCTCCCGGGACTCAAGCACCGGGGAGCTGTTTTTT,CASSSRDSSTGELFF
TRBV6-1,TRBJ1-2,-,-,TGTGCCAGCAGTGCTGGGCCCCATGGCGCGGCTGGCTACACCTTC,CASSAGPHGAAGYTF
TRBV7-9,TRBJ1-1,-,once,TGTGCCAGCAGCCCCCGTGGAGGATCGAACACTGAAGCTTTCTTT,CASSPRGGSNTEAFF
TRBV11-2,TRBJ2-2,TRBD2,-,TGTGCCAGCAGCTTAGGGGCGGGAGGTTACACCGGGGAGCTGTTTTTT,CASSLGAGGYTGELFF
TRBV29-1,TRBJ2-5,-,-,TGCAGCGTTGATCGAGGGGTCGGCGAGACCCAGTACTTC,CSVDRGVGETQYF
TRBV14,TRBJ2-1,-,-,TGTGCCAGCAGCCAAGGCGGTGTTCCCTCACAGTTCTTC,CASSQGGVPSQFF
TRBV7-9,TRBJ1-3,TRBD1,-,TGTGCTACCGCTCAGGGGGCAGGGGACACCATATATTTT,CATAQGAGDTIYF
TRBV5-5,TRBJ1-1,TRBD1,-,TGTGCCAGCAGCGGAGGGACAGGCAAAATGAACACTGAAGCTTTCTTT,CASSGGTGKMNTEAFF